A selection of T cell receptor beta chains follows, all from one sample in a study of spatial heterogeneity in lung cancer. One entry per CDR3 protein, called by TCRdb with MiXCR from the 5' RACE reads. Of tens of thousands of distinct CDR3 sequences in the sample, approximately 8.5% are singletons; the top ten hold about 7%. Material: PBMCs, obtained at surgery. The receptors here all came from a male donor with early-stage non-small cell lung cancer. Both conserved end residues are part of each CDR3. A D gene is named only where the DNA matches it firmly. The size field is filled for only some rows; it gives once, few, many or a size class.

J gene: TRBJ2-7
D gene: .
clone size: many
V gene: TRBV6-1
CDR3 DNA: TGTGCCAGCAGTGCGCGACTCAGCTCCTACGAGCAGTACTTC
CDR3 protein: CASSARLSSYEQYF

J gene: TRBJ2-7
D gene: .
clone size: few
V gene: TRBV5-1
CDR3 DNA: TGCGCCAGCAGCACCCAGGGGTACTCCTACGAGCAGTACTTC
CDR3 protein: CASSTQGYSYEQYF

J gene: TRBJ2-1
D gene: TRBD2
clone size: many
V gene: TRBV20-1
CDR3 DNA: TGCAGTGCTAGAGACATAGCGGGAGGTTCCTACAATGAGCAGTTCTTC
CDR3 protein: CSARDIAGGSYNEQFF

J gene: TRBJ2-3
D gene: TRBD1
clone size: many
V gene: TRBV5-1
CDR3 DNA: TGCGCCAGCAGCCCGGACAGGGGCTCAGATACGCAGTATTTT
CDR3 protein: CASSPDRGSDTQYF

J gene: TRBJ1-2
D gene: .
clone size: few
V gene: TRBV28
CDR3 DNA: TGTGCCAGCAGCTTTGGGACTCGACCTTTCTATGGCTACACCTTC
CDR3 protein: CASSFGTRPFYGYTF

J gene: TRBJ1-2
D gene: .
clone size: .
V gene: TRBV29-1
CDR3 DNA: TGCAGCACGGCGGCTAACTATGGCTACACCTTC
CDR3 protein: CSTAANYGYTF

J gene: TRBJ2-3
D gene: TRBD2
clone size: .
V gene: TRBV5-1
CDR3 DNA: TGCGCCAGCAGCTTGGAGGGGACTAGCGGGAGGGATACGCAGTATTTT
CDR3 protein: CASSLEGTSGRDTQYF

J gene: TRBJ2-7
D gene: TRBD2
clone size: many
V gene: TRBV5-1
CDR3 DNA: TGCGCCAGCAGCTTAGCGGGGGCCTCGGCGCAGTACTTC
CDR3 protein: CASSLAGASAQYF

J gene: TRBJ2-3
D gene: TRBD2
clone size: many
V gene: TRBV7-3
CDR3 DNA: TGTGCCAGCAGCTGGACTAGCGGGGCCACAGATACGCAGTATTTT
CDR3 protein: CASSWTSGATDTQYF

J gene: TRBJ1-5
D gene: TRBD1
clone size: many
V gene: TRBV9
CDR3 DNA: TGTGCCAGCAGCGTAGGACAGGGTAATCAGCCCCAGCATTTT
CDR3 protein: CASSVGQGNQPQHF

J gene: TRBJ2-3
D gene: TRBD2
clone size: few
V gene: TRBV7-2
CDR3 DNA: TGTGCCAGCAGCACCGGGACTAGTACAGATACGCAGTATTTT
CDR3 protein: CASSTGTSTDTQYF

J gene: TRBJ2-1
D gene: .
clone size: many
V gene: TRBV7-2
CDR3 DNA: TGTGCCAGCAGCTCAAACAATGAGCAGTTCTTC
CDR3 protein: CASSSNNEQFF

J gene: TRBJ2-5
D gene: .
clone size: many
V gene: TRBV9
CDR3 DNA: TGTGCCAGCAGCGTAGATGCCCGGGACTACCAAGAGACCCAGTACTTC
CDR3 protein: CASSVDARDYQETQYF

J gene: TRBJ1-6
D gene: .
clone size: many
V gene: TRBV12-3/TRBV12-4
CDR3 DNA: TGTGCCAGCAGTTTTGGAGGTTCACCCCTCCACTTT
CDR3 protein: CASSFGGSPLHF

J gene: TRBJ2-1
D gene: .
clone size: .
V gene: TRBV6-2/TRBV6-3
CDR3 DNA: TGTGCCAGCAGGAAGGACCTTACAAATGAGCAGTTCTTC
CDR3 protein: CASRKDLTNEQFF

J gene: TRBJ1-2
D gene: .
clone size: many
V gene: TRBV7-9
CDR3 DNA: TGTGCCAGCAGCTTAGAAAGGATCCATGGCTACACCTTC
CDR3 protein: CASSLERIHGYTF

J gene: TRBJ2-7
D gene: .
clone size: many
V gene: TRBV25-1
CDR3 DNA: TGTGCCAGCACTGCTCGAGGCTACGAGCAGTACTTC
CDR3 protein: CASTARGYEQYF

J gene: TRBJ2-3
D gene: TRBD2
clone size: .
V gene: TRBV9
CDR3 DNA: TGTGCCAGCAGCGTAAGGGCTGGGACTAGCGGGGTCTCAACTCTACGCATAGATACGCAGTATTTT
CDR3 protein: CASSVRAGTSGVSTLRIDTQYF

J gene: TRBJ2-7
D gene: TRBD1
clone size: few
V gene: TRBV27
CDR3 DNA: TGTGCCAGCAGTTTGTGGGGACAGGGCTCCGAGCAGTACTTC
CDR3 protein: CASSLWGQGSEQYF

J gene: TRBJ1-3
D gene: .
clone size: few
V gene: TRBV7-2
CDR3 DNA: TGTGCCAGCAGCACATTCCGGGACACCATATATTTT
CDR3 protein: CASSTFRDTIYF

J gene: TRBJ2-5
D gene: .
clone size: few
V gene: TRBV10-1
CDR3 DNA: TGCGCCAGCAGTGACCACACGACAGGCGGGGAGACCCAGTACTTC
CDR3 protein: CASSDHTTGGETQYF

J gene: TRBJ2-1
D gene: TRBD2
clone size: many
V gene: TRBV11-2
CDR3 DNA: TGTGCCAGCAGCTTAGATGGGACTAGTGATGAGCAGTTCTTC
CDR3 protein: CASSLDGTSDEQFF

J gene: TRBJ2-3
D gene: .
clone size: once
V gene: TRBV5-1
CDR3 DNA: TGCGCCAGCAGCGGCGGGATTCACACAGATACGCAGTATTTT
CDR3 protein: CASSGGIHTDTQYF

J gene: TRBJ2-2
D gene: .
clone size: .
V gene: TRBV7-9
CDR3 DNA: TGTGCCAGCAGCTTTCCTGGTCAGTTCCCCACCGGGGAGCTGTTTTTT
CDR3 protein: CASSFPGQFPTGELFF